The 13 T cell receptor beta chains below all came from one sample that was sequenced in a study of T-cell memory formation after mild COVID-19. TCRdb reprocessed the 5' RACE reads with MiXCR, giving one entry per CDR3 protein. Among 300,000 to 350,000 distinct CDR3 sequences listed, roughly 13% were seen once. Specimen: PBMCs or a T cell subset sorted from them (not recorded which). These TCRs come from a young man who had mild COVID-19 (a few samples of this study predate the infection). Cell type and time point are not known.

This clonotype was picked up a small number of times. The chain combines TRBV7-9 with TRBJ2-1; D remains unclear. The CDR3 extends over 11 amino acids. Trimming shortened V by 7 bases and J by 9 bases, and 10 bases separated the two germline ends. Germline V gene data show CDR1 as SEHNR and CDR2 as FQNEAQ (reference sequence). The DNA for the CDR3 is TGTGCCAGCATTGTCGAGATTGAGCAGTTCTTC. Translation gives CASIVEIEQFF.

This clonotype was seen repeatedly, ten times or more. V usage is TRBV12-3 or TRBV12-4 and J usage is TRBJ2-2; D could derive from TRBD1 or TRBD2 (5 bases each). This CDR3 has 12 residues. Trimming took 3 bases from V and 9 from J, leaving 8 bases between them. The CDR3 protein is CASSFRGRELFF. The CDR3 region has the DNA TGTGCCAGCAGTTTCCGGGGCAGGGAGCTGTTTTTT.

The rearrangement joins TRBV28 to TRBJ2-1; D call uncertain. Trimming removed 6 bases at V and 0 bases at J, with 12 bases between. Germline CDR1 is MDHEN and CDR2 is SYDVKM. The CDR3 covers 15 residues. In DNA form, the CDR3 reads TGTGCCAGCAGGTCTGGATCGAGCTCCTACAATGAGCAGTTCTTC. Protein: CASRSGSSSYNEQFF.

This clonotype has more than one count but fewer than ten. V and J are TRBV5-1 and TRBJ1-1; D unclear. The CDR3 totals 13 residues. Trimming shortened V by 0 bases and J by 11 bases, and 14 bases separated the two germline ends. Germline CDR1 and CDR2: SGHRS and YFSETQ. CDR3 residues: CASSLGVSPGAFF. In nucleotides, the CDR3 is TGCGCCAGCAGCTTGGGGGTCTCCCCGGGGGCTTTCTTT.

A few counts support this clonotype. The V gene is TRBV5-1, the J gene TRBJ2-3; 10 bases map to TRBD1. Germline assignment: CDR1 SGHRS and CDR2 YFSETQ. J was trimmed by 3 bases and V by 6 bases; bases with no gene match: 4. There are 14 residues in the CDR3. This CDR3 is CASTPGQGTDTQYF. The CDR3 nucleotides read TGCGCCAGCACCCCGGGACAGGGGACAGATACGCAGTATTTT.

CDR3 sequence: CASSLIGGQGQNSYEQYF. The CDR3 DNA sequence: TGTGCCAGCAGCTTGATTGGTGGTCAGGGACAGAACTCCTACGAGCAGTACTTC. The gene calls are TRBV7-9 and TRBJ2-7, with 7 bases aligning to TRBD1. Germline-derived CDR1 and CDR2 are SEHNR and FQNEAQ (reference sequence). Trimming took 3 bases from V and 0 from J; bases not matched to a gene: 14. The CDR3 contains 18 residues. The whole variable domain, remainder taken from reference TRBV7-9 and TRBJ2-7, is DTGVSQNPRHKITKRGQNVTFRCDPISEHNRLYWYRQTLGQGPEFLTYFQNEAQLEKSRLLSDRFSAERPKGSFSTLEIQRTEQGDSAMYLCASSLIGGQGQNSYEQYFGPGTRLTVT.

J is TRBJ2-5 and V is TRBV2; D is uncertain. The V end lost 6 bases, the J end lost 5 bases, and 7 bases lay between the germline ends. In germline, CDR1 is SNHLY, CDR2 FYNNEI. The CDR3 length is 11 residues. CDR3 DNA sequence: TGTGCCAGCAGGGAGTGGGAGACCCAGTACTTC. It codes for CASREWETQYF.

This sequence joins TRBV24-1 and TRBJ2-2; 13 bases fit TRBD2. The CDR3 consists of 17 residues. V shed 7 bases and J 1 base; nucleotides not matched to a gene: 5. Germline values: CDR1 KGHDR, CDR2 SFDVKD. CDR3 DNA sequence: TGTGCCACCAGGAGACTAGCGGGGGGACTGAACACCGGGGAGCTGTTTTTT. Translating gives CATRRLAGGLNTGELFF.

This clonotype was detected a few times. The V and J genes are TRBV6-6 and TRBJ2-3, with 8 bases matching TRBD1. Germline assignment: CDR1 MNHNY and CDR2 SVGAGI (reference sequence). The V gene end was trimmed by 2 bases and the J gene end by 2 bases; junction bases not matched to a gene: 18. CDR3 length: 20 amino acids. Here the CDR3 reads CASSYGRTGIIDWTTDTQYF. The CDR3 DNA follows: TGTGCCAGCAGTTACGGTCGGACAGGGATAATCGATTGGACCACAGATACGCAGTATTTT.

This sequence joins TRBV10-3 and TRBJ2-1; D is undetermined. This CDR3 comprises 11 residues. Germline-derived CDR1 and CDR2 are ENHRY and SYGVKD. V lost 3 bases to trimming and J lost 7 bases, with 4 bases between them. CDR3 sequence reads: CAISDRNEQFF. The CDR3 nucleotides read TGTGCCATCAGTGACCGGAATGAGCAGTTCTTC.

This clonotype came up a few times. The chain employs TRBV12-3 or TRBV12-4 and TRBJ2-7; D gene unclear. The CDR3 is 13 residues long. The germline V and J ends were trimmed by 6 bases and 6 bases, with 15 bases remaining between them. DNA of the CDR3: TGTGCCAGCAGAGACCGGGCCAATGGCGAGCAGTACTTC. Amino acid sequence: CASRDRANGEQYF.

This clonotype was seen at least ten times. V gene TRBV5-1 combines with J gene TRBJ2-7, with a possible D match to TRBD2 (5 bases). Germline CDR1 is SGHRS and CDR2 is YFSETQ. Trimming shortened V by 5 bases and J by 2 bases, and 17 bases separated the two germline ends. This CDR3 region has 15 residues. CDR3 residues: CASRQDPGIAYEQYF. CDR3 nucleotide sequence: TGCGCCAGCAGACAAGACCCCGGGATTGCCTACGAGCAGTACTTC.

The J gene is TRBJ2-6, the V gene TRBV7-6; 8 bases line up with TRBD1. The germline CDR1 and CDR2 sequences are SGHVS and FNYEAQ. V dropped 5 bases and J dropped 1; count of bases not matched to a gene: 13. The CDR3 covers 19 residues. Here the CDR3 reads CASSQTPGGRDSGANVLTF. The CDR3 bases are TGTGCCAGCAGCCAGACCCCAGGGGGCAGGGATTCTGGGGCCAACGTCCTGACTTTC.